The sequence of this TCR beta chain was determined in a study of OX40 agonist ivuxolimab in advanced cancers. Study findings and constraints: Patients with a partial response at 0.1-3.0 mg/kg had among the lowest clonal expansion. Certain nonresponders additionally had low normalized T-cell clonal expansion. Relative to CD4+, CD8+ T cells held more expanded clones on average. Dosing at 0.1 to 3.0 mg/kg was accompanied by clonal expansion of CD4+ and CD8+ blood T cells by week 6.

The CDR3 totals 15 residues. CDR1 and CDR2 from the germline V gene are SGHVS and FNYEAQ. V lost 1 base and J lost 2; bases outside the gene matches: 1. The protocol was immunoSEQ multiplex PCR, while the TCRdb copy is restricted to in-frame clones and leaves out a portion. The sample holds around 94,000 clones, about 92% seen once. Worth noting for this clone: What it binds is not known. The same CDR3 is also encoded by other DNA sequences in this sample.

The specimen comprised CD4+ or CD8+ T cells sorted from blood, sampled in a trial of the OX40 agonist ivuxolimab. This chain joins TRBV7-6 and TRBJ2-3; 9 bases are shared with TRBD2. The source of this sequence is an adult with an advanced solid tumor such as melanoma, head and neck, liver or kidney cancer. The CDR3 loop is CASSLGGGATDTQYF. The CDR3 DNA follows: TGTGCCAGCAGCTTAGGCGGGGGGGCCACAGATACGCAGTATTTT.